Shown below are 29 T cell receptor beta chains from a single sample sequenced in a study of cytomegalovirus exposure and HLA in healthy donors. TCRdb's copy holds only in-frame clones and misses some; the assay was immunoSEQ multiplex PCR. The repertoire has 280,000 or so clones, approximately 88% of them found once; the top ten carry approximately 0.88%. The material sequenced was PBMCs. These receptors all stem from a young woman in good health and CMV-seronegative.

The chain links TRBV28 to TRBJ2-7; TRBD1 matches at 8 bases. J gave up 2 bases and V 10 bases, and 4 bases lay outside the gene matches. Germline assignment: CDR1 MDHEN and CDR2 SYDVKM. The CDR3 sequence is 12 residues long. CDR3 in amino acids: CATGTGAYEQYF. CDR3 coding DNA: TGTGCCACCGGGACAGGTGCCTACGAGCAGTACTTC.

The chain joins TRBV7-3 to TRBJ2-1, with a weak D call TRBD2 (5 bases). V was shortened by 3 bases and J by 0 bases, with 15 bases between the two germline ends. The germline CDR1 and CDR2 sequences are SGHTA and FQGTGA. The CDR3 covers 17 residues. CDR3 loop: CASSFGRGKSSYNEQFF. The DNA of the CDR3 is TGTGCCAGCAGCTTTGGTCGGGGTAAGAGCTCCTACAATGAGCAGTTCTTC. Full variable domain (rest looked up from reference TRBV7-3 and TRBJ2-1): GAGVSQTPSNKVTEKGKYVELRCDPISGHTALYWYRQSLGQGPEFLIYFQGTGAADDSGLPNDRFFAVRPEGSVSTLKIQRTERGDSAVYLCASSFGRGKSSYNEQFFGPGTRLTVL.

The chain uses TRBV19 and TRBJ1-2, with TRBD1 identical over 9 bases. The CDR3 covers 15 residues. The trim removed 4 bases at V and 2 bases at J, leaving 5 bases unmatched. Germline loops: CDR1 LNHDA, CDR2 SQIVND (reference sequence). The CDR3 loop reads CASSKWDRENYGYTF. The CDR3 DNA reads as TGTGCCAGTAGTAAATGGGACAGGGAAAACTATGGCTACACCTTC.

The chain has TRBV29-1 and TRBJ2-1; TRBD2 matches 7 bases. V lost 6 bases to trimming and J lost 0 bases; unmatched junction nucleotides: 2. CDR3 length: 13 residues. CDR1 is SQVTM and CDR2 is ANQGSEA in the germline V gene. The CDR3 DNA is TGCAGCGTCCCTAGCGGCTCCTACAATGAGCAGTTCTTC. This sequence encodes CSVPSGSYNEQFF.

The gene calls are TRBV25-1 and TRBJ2-6, with D uncertain. The V gene's germline CDR1 is MGHDK and CDR2 SYGVNS. V was trimmed by 7 bases and J by 4 bases, leaving 5 bases between them. The CDR3 covers 12 residues. The CDR3 is CASISGANVLTF. CDR3 bases: TGTGCCAGCATCTCCGGGGCCAACGTCCTGACTTTC.

The chain employs TRBV28 and TRBJ1-2, with 12 positions matching TRBD1. The germline V gene has CDR1 MDHEN and CDR2 SYDVKM. The CDR3 is 14 amino acids. Trimming cost V 6 bases and J 8 bases; bases outside gene matches: 7. DNA for the CDR3: TGTGCCAGCAGGCGGGACAGGGGGCAAGGCGGCTACACCTTC. Translation gives CASRRDRGQGGYTF.

The rearrangement uses TRBV6-4 and TRBJ1-1; TRBD1 aligns across 10 bases. Looked up from germline, CDR1 is MRHNA and CDR2 is SNTAGT. V shed 3 bases, J shed 7 bases, and the junction held 2 bases outside the gene matches. CDR3 length: 13 amino acids. CDR3 loop: CASSEGTGDEAFF. CDR3 nucleotides: TGTGCCAGCAGTGAAGGGACAGGGGATGAAGCTTTCTTT.

V usage is TRBV9 and J usage is TRBJ2-7, with D possibly TRBD1 on 7 matching bases. The CDR3 has 14 amino acids. Trimming removed 3 bases from V and 2 bases from J, with 12 bases in between. Per germline, CDR1 SGDLS and CDR2 YYNGEE. Here the CDR3 reads CASSGGTAPYEQYF. The CDR3 DNA is TGTGCCAGCAGCGGCGGGACAGCTCCCTACGAGCAGTACTTC.

The rearrangement uses TRBV27 and TRBJ1-6; 7 positions match TRBD1. This CDR3 region has 14 residues. V lost 6 bases and J lost 7; bases outside the gene matches: 6. CDR1 is MNHEY, CDR2 SMNVEV, per germline (reference sequence). CDR3 amino acids: CASRRQGLNSPLHF. The CDR3 DNA is TGTGCCAGCAGACGACAGGGTTTGAATTCACCCCTCCACTTT.

The chain couples TRBV5-1 to TRBJ2-1, with D maybe TRBD2 (5 bases). This CDR3 contains 13 residues. Germline values: CDR1 SGHRS, CDR2 YFSETQ. V lost 7 bases and J lost 7, with 15 bases in between. The CDR3 region is CASWAEAKNEQFF. The DNA for the CDR3 is TGCGCCAGCTGGGCGGAGGCTAAAAATGAGCAGTTCTTC.

The J gene is TRBJ2-3, the V gene TRBV14; weak D call: TRBD2 (6 bases). V dropped 1 base and J dropped 4 bases, with 18 bases sitting between them. Germline V gene sequence: CDR1 SGHDN, CDR2 FVKESK. CDR3 length equals 17 residues. The CDR3 reads CASSQGWLARRPDTQYF. In nucleotides, the CDR3 is TGTGCCAGCAGCCAAGGTTGGCTAGCGAGAAGGCCAGATACGCAGTATTTT.

The gene calls are TRBV10-1 and TRBJ2-1; D remains ambiguous. Germline V gene sequence: CDR1 WNHNN, CDR2 SYGVQD (reference sequence). The ends were cut back, 3 bases at V and 9 bases at J, with 15 bases in the middle. The CDR3 spans 14 residues. CDR3 in DNA: TGCGCCAGCAGTGATGGGCCCCGGTCTGTTGAGCAGTTCTTC. It specifies CASSDGPRSVEQFF.

The chain is built from TRBV21-1 and TRBJ2-3; the table's D call TRBD1 went unverified against the DNA. TRBV21-1 has pseudogene status. CDR3 length: 13 residues. The CDR3: CASSKNRTDTQYF. The CDR3 DNA reads TGTGCCAGCAGCAAAAACAGAACAGATACGCAGTATTTT.

The table lists this clone with a few counts. Germline and junction disagree at one end, which may indicate a read error. V and J are TRBV2 and TRBJ2-2, with D perhaps TRBD1 (6 bases). Germline V gene data show CDR1 as SNHLY and CDR2 as FYNNEI. CDR3 length: 14 amino acids. The CDR3 DNA reads TGTGCCAGCGTAACTCAGGGGAACTCCGGGGAGCTGTTTTTT. Protein: CASVTQGNSGELFF.

The chain employs TRBV30 and TRBJ2-7; D remains unclear. This CDR3 is built from 13 residues. The germline CDR1 and CDR2 sequences are GTSNPN and SVGIG (reference sequence). Trimming stripped 0 bases from V and 6 bases from J, with 12 bases between. CDR3 in DNA: TGTGCCTGGAGTGTATCGCGAGCGCTCGAGCAGTACTTC. Its protein is CAWSVSRALEQYF.

In its sample, this clone was seen a few times. The chain carries TRBV28 and TRBJ1-2, with 10 bases matching TRBD1. With V trimmed by 4 bases and J by 1 base, 3 bases remained unmatched. The germline V gene encodes CDR1 MDHEN and CDR2 SYDVKM. CDR3 length: 15 amino acids. CDR3 amino acids: CASSSGTGVNYGYTF. CDR3 DNA: TGTGCCAGCAGTTCCGGGACAGGGGTTAACTATGGCTACACCTTC.

This clone has at least ten counts. The chain carries TRBV6-4 and TRBJ2-1; a possible D gene is TRBD2 (5 bases). The V end was cut by 0 bases, the J end by 8 bases, with 14 bases between. Germline CDR1 MRHNA, CDR2 SNTAGT. CDR3 length: 15 amino acids. The CDR3 spells CASSDSGGSVYEQFF. CDR3 bases: TGTGCCAGCAGTGACTCGGGTGGGAGCGTCTATGAGCAGTTCTTC.

The CDR3: CASSSGQANSNQPQHF. For the CDR3, the DNA is TGTGCCAGCAGTTCCGGACAGGCGAATAGCAATCAGCCCCAGCATTTT. The gene calls are TRBV28 and TRBJ1-5, with 7 bases identical to TRBD1. Germline loops: CDR1 MDHEN, CDR2 SYDVKM. After removal of 4 bases from V and 0 bases from J, the junction contained 6 bases not matched to a gene. The CDR3 spans 16 residues.

The V gene is TRBV19, the J gene TRBJ2-7; D ambiguous. Trimming left V 3 bases short and J 0 bases short, with 6 bases between. The V gene's germline CDR1 is LNHDA and CDR2 SQIVND (reference sequence). The CDR3 covers 13 residues. The DNA of the CDR3 is TGTGCCAGTAGTATGAGCCTCTCCTACGAGCAGTACTTC. This translates into CASSMSLSYEQYF.

The chain is built from TRBV5-1 and TRBJ1-1, with TRBD1 as a possible D gene (6 bases). The CDR3 is 14 amino acids. Germline assignment: CDR1 SGHRS and CDR2 YFSETQ. Deletions cut 1 base from V and 1 base from J, with 8 bases between. In nucleotides, the CDR3 is TGCGCCAGCAGCTTGACAGGGACGAACACTGAAGCTTTCTTT. Its translation is CASSLTGTNTEAFF. The whole variable domain, remainder taken from reference TRBV5-1 and TRBJ1-1, is KAGVTQTPRYLIKTRGQQVTLSCSPISGHRSVSWYQQTPGQGLQFLFEYFSETQRNKGNFPGRFSGRQFSNSRSEMNVSTLELGDSALYLCASSLTGTNTEAFFGQGTRLTVV.

V gene TRBV12-5 combines with J gene TRBJ2-7, with 8 bases fitting TRBD2. The CDR3 has 16 residues. Germline values: CDR1 LGHNT, CDR2 FRNRAP. The V gene end was trimmed by 0 bases and the J gene end by 5 bases; junction bases not matched to a gene: 9. CDR3 residues: CASGLVNSGRGDEQYF. The DNA for the CDR3 is TGTGCTAGTGGTTTGGTAAACAGCGGGAGAGGAGACGAGCAGTACTTC. The complete variable domain, with remaining parts taken from reference TRBV12-5 and TRBJ2-7, reads DARVTQTPRHKVTEMGQEVTMRCQPILGHNTVFWYRQTMMQGLELLAYFRNRAPLDDSGMPKDRFSAEMPDATLATLKIQPSEPRDSAVYFCASGLVNSGRGDEQYFGPGTRLTVT.

This chain joins TRBV5-1 and TRBJ2-2, with a possible D match to TRBD1 (6 bases). Germline CDR1 and CDR2: SGHRS and YFSETQ. V dropped 0 bases and J dropped 6 bases, with 12 bases sitting between them. CDR3 length: 15 residues. The CDR3 sequence is CASSLEVRGAGELFF. Written as DNA, the CDR3 is TGCGCCAGCAGCTTGGAAGTCAGGGGTGCCGGGGAGCTGTTTTTT.

This chain uses TRBV6-1 with TRBJ1-6, with 7 bases fitting TRBD1. The CDR3 length is 18 residues. Germline V gene lookup returns CDR1 MNHNS and CDR2 SASEGT. With V trimmed by 1 base and J by 0 bases, 6 bases remained unmatched. CDR3 nucleotide sequence: TGTGCCAGCAGTGAAGTGGGACAGATTAGCTCCTATAATTCACCCCTCCACTTT. Translating it yields CASSEVGQISSYNSPLHF.

The CDR3 coding sequence is TGTGCCAGCAGCGTTGGGGGGGGGCAGGCGGTGCAGACCCAGTACTTC. Encoded protein: CASSVGGGQAVQTQYF. This rearrangement joins TRBV9 to TRBJ2-5, with a tentative D call TRBD2 (7 bases). Germline V CDR1 and CDR2: SGDLS, YYNGEE. Between the trimmed V and J ends, which lost 2 bases and 6 bases, there was a span of 20 bases. The CDR3 is 16 residues long.

This chain uses TRBV4-1 with TRBJ2-1; a possible D gene is TRBD2 (5 bases). V lost 0 bases, J lost 3 bases, and 15 bases lay in between. Germline values: CDR1 MGHRA, CDR2 YSYEKL. The CDR3 totals 17 residues. CDR3 amino acids: CASSQDESSGYYNEQFF. CDR3 coding DNA: TGCGCCAGCAGCCAAGACGAGTCCAGCGGCTACTACAATGAGCAGTTCTTC.

Written as DNA, the CDR3 is TGTGCCAGCAGTGTTAAGACAGGGGGCGCGGGAAGCAATCAGCCCCAGCATTTT. Protein: CASSVKTGGAGSNQPQHF. The rearrangement uses TRBV2 and TRBJ1-5, with 10 bases aligning to TRBD1. With 4 bases clipped from V and 1 base from J, the junction kept 10 bases outside the gene matches. The CDR3 extends over 18 amino acids. Germline CDR1 and CDR2: SNHLY and FYNNEI. Full variable domain (remainder filled in from reference TRBV2 and TRBJ1-5): EPEVTQTPSHQVTQMGQEVILRCVPISNHLYFYWYRQILGQKVEFLVSFYNNEISEKSEIFDDQFSVERPDGSNFTLKIRSTKLEDSAMYFCASSVKTGGAGSNQPQHFGDGTRLSIL.

J is TRBJ1-5 and V is TRBV27; D is perhaps TRBD1 (5 bases). The germline V gene encodes CDR1 MNHEY and CDR2 SMNVEV (reference sequence). Trimming cost V 2 bases and J 2 bases, with 10 bases left between them. The CDR3 has 15 residues. The CDR3 DNA sequence: TGTGCCAGCAGTTTAGGGGCTTTGGGCAATCAGCCCCAGCATTTT. Protein: CASSLGALGNQPQHF.

The chain carries TRBV27 and TRBJ2-7; a weak D match, TRBD1 (6 bases). The germline V gene has CDR1 MNHEY and CDR2 SMNVEV (reference sequence). V gave up 4 bases and J gave up 1 base, with 11 bases separating them. The CDR3 consists of 14 residues. The CDR3 loop reads CASSSLQGSYEQYF. The DNA of the CDR3 is TGTGCCAGCAGTTCCTTACAGGGATCCTACGAGCAGTACTTC.

V and J are TRBV19 and TRBJ2-7; maybe TRBD1 (7 bases). This CDR3 region has 13 residues. V lost 7 bases, J lost 0 bases, and 10 bases lay in between. Germline V lookup: CDR1 LNHDA, CDR2 SQIVND (reference sequence). CDR3 residues: CASTRGDSYEQYF. The CDR3 coding sequence is TGTGCCAGTACCAGGGGGGACTCCTACGAGCAGTACTTC.